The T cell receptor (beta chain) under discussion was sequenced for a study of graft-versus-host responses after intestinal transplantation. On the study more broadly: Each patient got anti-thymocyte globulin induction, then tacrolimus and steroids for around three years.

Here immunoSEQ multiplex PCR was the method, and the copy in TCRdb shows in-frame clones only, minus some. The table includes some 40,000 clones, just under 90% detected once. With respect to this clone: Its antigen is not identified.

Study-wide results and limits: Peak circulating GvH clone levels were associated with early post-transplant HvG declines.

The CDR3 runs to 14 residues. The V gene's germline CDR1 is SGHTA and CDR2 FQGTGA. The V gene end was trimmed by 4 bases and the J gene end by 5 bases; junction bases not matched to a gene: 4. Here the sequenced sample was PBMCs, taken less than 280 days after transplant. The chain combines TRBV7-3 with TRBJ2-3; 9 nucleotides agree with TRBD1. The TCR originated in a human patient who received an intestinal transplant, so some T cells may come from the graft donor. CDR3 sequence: CASSSGQGRDTQYF. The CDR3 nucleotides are TGTGCCAGCAGCTCCGGACAGGGGAGAGATACGCAGTATTTT.